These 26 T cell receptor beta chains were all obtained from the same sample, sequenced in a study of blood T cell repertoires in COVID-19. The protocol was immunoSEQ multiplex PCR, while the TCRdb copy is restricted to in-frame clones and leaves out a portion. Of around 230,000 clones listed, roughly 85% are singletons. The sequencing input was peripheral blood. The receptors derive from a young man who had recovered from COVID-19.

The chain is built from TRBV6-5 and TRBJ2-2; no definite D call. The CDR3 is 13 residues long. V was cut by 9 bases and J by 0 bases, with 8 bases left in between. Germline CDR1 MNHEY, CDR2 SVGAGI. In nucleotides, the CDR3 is TGTGCCAGTACACCTGCGAACACCGGGGAGCTGTTTTTT. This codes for CASTPANTGELFF.

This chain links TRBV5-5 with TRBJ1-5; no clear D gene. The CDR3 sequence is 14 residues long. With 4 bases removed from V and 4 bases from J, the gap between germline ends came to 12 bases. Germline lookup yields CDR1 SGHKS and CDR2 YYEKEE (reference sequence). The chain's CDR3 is CASSPHGVNQPQHF. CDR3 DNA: TGTGCCAGCAGCCCCCACGGGGTTAATCAGCCCCAGCATTTT.

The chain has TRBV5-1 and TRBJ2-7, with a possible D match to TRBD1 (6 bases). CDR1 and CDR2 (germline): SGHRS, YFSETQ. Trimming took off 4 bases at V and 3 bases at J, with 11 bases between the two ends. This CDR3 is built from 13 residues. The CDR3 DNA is TGCGCCAGCAGCCAGCCGGACAGCTACGAGCAGTACTTC. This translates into CASSQPDSYEQYF.

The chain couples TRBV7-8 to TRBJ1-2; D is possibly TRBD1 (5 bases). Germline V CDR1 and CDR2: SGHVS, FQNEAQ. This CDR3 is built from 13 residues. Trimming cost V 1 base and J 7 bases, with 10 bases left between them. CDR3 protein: CASSLVPGGGYTF. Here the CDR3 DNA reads TGTGCCAGCAGCTTAGTTCCGGGGGGTGGCTACACCTTC.

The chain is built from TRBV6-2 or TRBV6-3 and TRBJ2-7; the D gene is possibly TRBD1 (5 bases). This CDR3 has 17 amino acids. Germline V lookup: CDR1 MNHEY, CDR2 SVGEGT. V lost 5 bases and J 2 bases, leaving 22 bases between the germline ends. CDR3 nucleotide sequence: TGTGCCAGCAGTCCCCCTCTAGTTAGGGGTTTAACCTACGAGCAGTACTTC. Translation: CASSPPLVRGLTYEQYF.

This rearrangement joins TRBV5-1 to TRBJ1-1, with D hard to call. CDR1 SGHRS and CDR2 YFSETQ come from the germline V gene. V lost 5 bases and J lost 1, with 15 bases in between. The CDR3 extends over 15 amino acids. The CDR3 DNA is TGCGCCAGCAGTCGTGACCGGGTTGAGAACACTGAAGCTTTCTTT. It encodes CASSRDRVENTEAFF.

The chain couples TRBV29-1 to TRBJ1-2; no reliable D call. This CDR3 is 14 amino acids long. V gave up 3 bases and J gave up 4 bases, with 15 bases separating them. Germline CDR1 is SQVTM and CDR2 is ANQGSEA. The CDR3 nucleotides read TGCAGCGTTGATATGGCCTCCCCAGTCTATGGCTACACCTTC. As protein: CSVDMASPVYGYTF. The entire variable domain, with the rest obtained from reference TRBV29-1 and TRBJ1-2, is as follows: SAVISQKPSRDICQRGTSLTIQCQVDSQVTMMFWYRQQPGQSLTLIATANQGSEATYESGFVIDKFPISRPNLTFSTLTVSNMSPEDSSIYLCSVDMASPVYGYTFGSGTRLTVV.

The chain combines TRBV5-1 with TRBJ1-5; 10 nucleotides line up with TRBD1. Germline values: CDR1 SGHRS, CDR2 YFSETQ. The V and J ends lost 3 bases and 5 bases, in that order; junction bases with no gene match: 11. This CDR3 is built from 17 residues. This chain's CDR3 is CASSWTPIGQGDQPQHF. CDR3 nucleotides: TGCGCCAGCAGCTGGACCCCCATTGGACAGGGGGATCAGCCCCAGCATTTT.

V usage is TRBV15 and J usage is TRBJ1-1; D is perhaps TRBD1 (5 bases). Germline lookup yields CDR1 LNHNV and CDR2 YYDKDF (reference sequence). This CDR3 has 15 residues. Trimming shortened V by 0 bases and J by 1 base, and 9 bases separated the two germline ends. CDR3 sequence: CATSRDRGGNTEAFF. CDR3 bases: TGTGCCACCAGCAGAGATCGCGGGGGGAACACTGAAGCTTTCTTT.

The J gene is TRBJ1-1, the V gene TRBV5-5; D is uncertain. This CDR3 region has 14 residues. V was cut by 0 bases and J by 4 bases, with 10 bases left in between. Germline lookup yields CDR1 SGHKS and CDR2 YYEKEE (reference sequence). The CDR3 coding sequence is TGTGCCAGCAGCTTGGCGGGTAGTGGCACTGAAGCTTTCTTT. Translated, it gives CASSLAGSGTEAFF.

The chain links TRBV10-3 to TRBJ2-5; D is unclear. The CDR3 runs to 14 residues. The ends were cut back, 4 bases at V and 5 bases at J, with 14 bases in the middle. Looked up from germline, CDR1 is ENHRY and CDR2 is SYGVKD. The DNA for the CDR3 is TGTGCCATCAGTGCCGGGTCTCACGTGGAGACCCAGTACTTC. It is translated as CAISAGSHVETQYF.

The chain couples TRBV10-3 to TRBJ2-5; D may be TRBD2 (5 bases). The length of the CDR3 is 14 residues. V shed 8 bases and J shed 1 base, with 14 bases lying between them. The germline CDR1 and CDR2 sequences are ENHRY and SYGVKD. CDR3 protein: CAIGSRGTQETQYF. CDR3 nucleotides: TGTGCCATCGGGAGTCGAGGTACCCAAGAGACCCAGTACTTC.

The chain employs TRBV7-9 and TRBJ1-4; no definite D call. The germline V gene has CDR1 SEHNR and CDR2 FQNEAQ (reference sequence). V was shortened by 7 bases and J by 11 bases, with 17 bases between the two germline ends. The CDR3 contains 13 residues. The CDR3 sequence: CASIAATGVKLFF. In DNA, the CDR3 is TGTGCCAGCATCGCGGCAACCGGGGTCAAACTGTTTTTT.

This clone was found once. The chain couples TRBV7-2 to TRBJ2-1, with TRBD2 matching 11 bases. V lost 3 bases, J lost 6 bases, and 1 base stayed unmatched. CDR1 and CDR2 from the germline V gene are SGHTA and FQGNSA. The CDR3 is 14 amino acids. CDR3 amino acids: CASSFSGGGNEQFF. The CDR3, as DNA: TGTGCCAGCAGCTTTAGCGGGGGGGGCAATGAGCAGTTCTTC.

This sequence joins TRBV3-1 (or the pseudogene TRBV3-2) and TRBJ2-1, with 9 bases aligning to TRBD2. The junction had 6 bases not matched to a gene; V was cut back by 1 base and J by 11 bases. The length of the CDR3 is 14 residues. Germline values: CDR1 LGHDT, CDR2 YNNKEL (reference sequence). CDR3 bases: TGTGCCAGCAGCCAAGCCCTAGCGGGGAGGAAGCAGTTCTTC. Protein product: CASSQALAGRKQFF.

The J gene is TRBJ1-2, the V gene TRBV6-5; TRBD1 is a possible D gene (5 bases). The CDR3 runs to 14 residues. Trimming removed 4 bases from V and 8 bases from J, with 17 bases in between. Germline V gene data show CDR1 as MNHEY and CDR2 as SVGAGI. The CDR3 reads CASSWTDLRGGYTF. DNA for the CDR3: TGTGCCAGCAGTTGGACGGACCTCCGGGGGGGCTACACCTTC.

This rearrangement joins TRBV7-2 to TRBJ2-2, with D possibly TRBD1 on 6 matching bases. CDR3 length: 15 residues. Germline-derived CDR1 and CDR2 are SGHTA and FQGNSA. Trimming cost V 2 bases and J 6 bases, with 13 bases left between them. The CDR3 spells CASSLLQGWPGELFF. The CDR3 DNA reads TGTGCCAGCAGCTTACTACAGGGCTGGCCCGGGGAGCTGTTTTTT.

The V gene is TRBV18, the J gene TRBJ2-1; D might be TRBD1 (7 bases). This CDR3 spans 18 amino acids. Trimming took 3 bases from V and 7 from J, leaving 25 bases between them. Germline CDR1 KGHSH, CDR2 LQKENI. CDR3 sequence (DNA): TGTGCCAGCTCACCTTATGGTACAGGCCAGGGGGGAAAGAATGAGCAGTTCTTC. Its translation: CASSPYGTGQGGKNEQFF.

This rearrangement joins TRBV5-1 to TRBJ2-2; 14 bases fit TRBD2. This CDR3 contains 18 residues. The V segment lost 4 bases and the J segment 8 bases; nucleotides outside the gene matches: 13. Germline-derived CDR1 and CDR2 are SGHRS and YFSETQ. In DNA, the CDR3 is TGCGCCAGCAGCCGGACAACCGGACTAGCGGGGGGCCGGGGGGAGCTGTTTTTT. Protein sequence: CASSRTTGLAGGRGELFF.

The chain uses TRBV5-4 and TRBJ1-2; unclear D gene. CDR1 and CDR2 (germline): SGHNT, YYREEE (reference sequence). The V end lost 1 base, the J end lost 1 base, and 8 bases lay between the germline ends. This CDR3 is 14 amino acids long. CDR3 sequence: CASSLFGLNYGYTF. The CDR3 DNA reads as TGTGCCAGCAGCTTGTTTGGGCTTAACTATGGCTACACCTTC.

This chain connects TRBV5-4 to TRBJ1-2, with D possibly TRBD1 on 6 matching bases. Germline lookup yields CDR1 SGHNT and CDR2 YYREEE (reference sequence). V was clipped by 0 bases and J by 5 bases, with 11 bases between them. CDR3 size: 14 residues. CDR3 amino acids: CASSLEQGPYGYTF. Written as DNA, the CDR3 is TGTGCCAGCAGCTTGGAACAGGGACCTTATGGCTACACCTTC.

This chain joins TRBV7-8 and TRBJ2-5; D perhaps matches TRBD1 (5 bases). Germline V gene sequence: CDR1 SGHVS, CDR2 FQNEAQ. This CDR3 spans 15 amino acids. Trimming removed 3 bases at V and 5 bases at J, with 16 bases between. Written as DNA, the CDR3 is TGTGCCAGCAGCTTGGAAGGGCAGGGCTTTGAGACCCAGTACTTC. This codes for CASSLEGQGFETQYF.

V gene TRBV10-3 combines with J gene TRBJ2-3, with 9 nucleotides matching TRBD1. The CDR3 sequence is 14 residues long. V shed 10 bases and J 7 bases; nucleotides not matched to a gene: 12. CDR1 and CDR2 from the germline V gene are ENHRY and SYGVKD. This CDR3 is CATAAGQGLNTQYF. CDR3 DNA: TGTGCCACTGCAGCGGGACAGGGTCTGAATACGCAGTATTTT.

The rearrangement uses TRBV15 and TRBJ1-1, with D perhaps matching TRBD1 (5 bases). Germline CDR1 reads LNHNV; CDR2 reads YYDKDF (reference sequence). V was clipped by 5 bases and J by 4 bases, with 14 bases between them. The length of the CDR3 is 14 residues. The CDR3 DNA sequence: TGTGCCACCAGCCGTACTTGGGGGGGCACTGAAGCTTTCTTT. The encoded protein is CATSRTWGGTEAFF.

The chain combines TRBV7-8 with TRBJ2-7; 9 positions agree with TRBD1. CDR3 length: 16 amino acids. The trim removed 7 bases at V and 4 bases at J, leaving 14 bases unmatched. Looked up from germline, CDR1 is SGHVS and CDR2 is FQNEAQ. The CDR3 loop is CASTFFGRDRVYEQYF. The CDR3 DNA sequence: TGTGCCAGCACCTTTTTTGGCCGGGACAGGGTTTACGAGCAGTACTTC.

The DNA of the CDR3 is TGTGCCAGCAGTTTGGAGGGCCGGGGAACAGATACGCAGTATTTT. Protein product: CASSLEGRGTDTQYF. This chain uses TRBV6-4 with TRBJ2-3; tentatively, D is TRBD2 (6 bases). The CDR3 length is 15 residues. V was trimmed by 5 bases and J by 3 bases, leaving 15 bases between them. Germline V lookup: CDR1 MRHNA, CDR2 SNTAGT.